The 2 T cell receptor beta chains below come from one sample, sequenced in a study of control samples from healthy donors and cancer patients (dated by TCRdb to 2018 to 2020). The method behind the library was the immunoSEQ multiplex PCR assay. Entries here come from immuneACCESS through TCRdb and include only in-frame sequences with V and J called. Some clones fail to appear in such tables; in the studies checked, an unresolved V gene covers under half of the shortfall, and the cause of the remainder is unknown. The sample records 95,000 to 130,000 clones, over 90% of which are singletons. The ten largest clonotypes hold approximately 2.5% of the sample. What was sequenced was blood. These receptors came from a man younger than 40 in good health.

V and J are TRBV16 and TRBJ1-2; D possibly corresponds to TRBD1 (5 bases). The V gene's germline CDR1 is KGHSY and CDR2 FQNENV. Trimming took off 4 bases at V and 6 bases at J, with 18 bases between the two ends. The CDR3 totals 15 residues. The CDR3 region is CASSPPGRGFNGYTF. The CDR3 nucleotides are TGTGCCAGCAGCCCCCCAGGGAGAGGGTTTAATGGCTACACCTTC. Together with reference TRBV16 and TRBJ1-2, the CDR3 gives the full variable domain: GEEVAQTPKHLVRGEGQKAKLYCAPIKGHSYVFWYQQVLKNEFKFLISFQNENVFDETGMPKERFSAKCLPNSPCSLEIQATKLEDSAVYFCASSPPGRGFNGYTFGSGTRLTVV.

This chain joins TRBV25-1 and TRBJ1-2; D remains ambiguous. This CDR3 has 13 amino acids. Per the germline V gene, CDR1 is MGHDK and CDR2 is SYGVNS. V dropped 8 bases and J dropped 7 bases, with 17 bases sitting between them. The CDR3 bases are TGTGCCAGCCGTGGTGCATGGACCGGTGGCTACACCTTC. This codes for CASRGAWTGGYTF.